The clone carrying this T cell receptor (beta chain) showed up just a few times. The target antigen is unknown. In germline, CDR1 is LNHDA, CDR2 SQIVND (reference sequence). The CDR3 is 13 amino acids. The V segment lost 8 bases and the J segment 5 bases; nucleotides outside the gene matches: 7. The sample originates from a study of T cells in Graves' hyperthyroidism and ophthalmopathy. Study results and limitations: Blood also contained most expanded thyroid clonotypes above 0.001. It was a median around 6 months before onset that the model predicted ophthalmopathy.

The source material, RNA transcripts, was used to amplify TCR beta CDR3 regions. Primed by the HTBI set, a first-round RT-PCR was run on the TCR CDR3. TCRdb independently ran MiXCR on the multiplex PCR reads; one entry per CDR3 protein. In the table there are some 560,000 distinct CDR3 sequences, more than 15% of which are singletons. Participants, patients aged 18 to 65, had newly diagnosed hyperthyroidism with a duration under 2 months. Fresh peripheral blood, about 10 ml of it, supplied the PBMCs. This chain joins TRBV19 and TRBJ1-2; 8 bases line up with TRBD1. The sequenced sample consisted of blood. The source is a woman aged 25 to 39 with Graves' hyperthyroidism. The CDR3: CASFRDRKYGYTF. CDR3 DNA: TGTGCCAGTTTCCGGGACAGGAAGTATGGCTACACCTTC.